The 17 T cell receptor beta chains given below trace back to one sample, sequenced in a study of cytomegalovirus exposure and HLA in healthy donors. Both 60 Vbeta primers and 13 Jbeta primers went into the PCR. Sequencing used immunoSEQ multiplex PCR; TCRdb keeps in-frame clones, though not all of them. The sample has 110,000 to 150,000 clones; 70% are singletons. The sample consisted of PBMCs. These receptor sequences come from a woman aged 60 to 75 in good health and CMV-seropositive.

The chain uses TRBV5-1 and TRBJ1-1, with 7 positions matching TRBD1. The trim removed 4 bases at V and 2 bases at J, leaving 11 bases unmatched. From germline, CDR1 is SGHRS and CDR2 YFSETQ. This CDR3 contains 16 residues. The chain's CDR3 is CASSRTVTGRNTEAFF. For the CDR3, the DNA is TGCGCCAGCAGCCGGACTGTGACAGGGCGAAACACTGAAGCTTTCTTT.

The CDR3 here is CASSSNYGYTF. The CDR3 DNA follows: TGTGCCAGCAGCTCAAACTATGGCTACACCTTC. This chain links TRBV11-1 with TRBJ1-2; D remains ambiguous. Per germline, CDR1 SGHAT and CDR2 FQDESV (reference sequence). Deletions cut 4 bases from V and 2 bases from J, with 2 bases between. This CDR3 is 11 amino acids long.

The chain has TRBV28 and TRBJ2-5, with TRBD1 matching over 8 bases. From germline, CDR1 is MDHEN and CDR2 SYDVKM. The CDR3 runs to 15 residues. V gave up 6 bases and J gave up 5 bases; unmatched junction bases: 11. The DNA of the CDR3 is TGTGCCAGCAGCCTTTATACAGGGGGGAGGGAGACCCAGTACTTC. It encodes CASSLYTGGRETQYF. Filled out from reference TRBV28 and TRBJ2-5, the complete variable domain reads DVKVTQSSRYLVKRTGEKVFLECVQDMDHENMFWYRQDPGLGLRLIYFSYDVKMKEKGDIPEGYSVSREKKERFSLILESASTNQTSMYLCASSLYTGGRETQYFGPGTRLLVL.

This clone was seen more than once but under ten times. This chain links TRBV2 with TRBJ1-3; D unresolved. This CDR3 is 14 amino acids long. Germline assignment: CDR1 SNHLY and CDR2 FYNNEI. V was trimmed by 8 bases and J by 7 bases, leaving 18 bases between them. The CDR3 sequence is CASGGGGNINTIYF. In DNA form, the CDR3 reads TGTGCCAGCGGAGGAGGAGGGAACATCAACACCATATATTTT.

The gene calls are TRBV30 and TRBJ2-1; D call uncertain. The CDR3 has 14 residues. Looked up from germline, CDR1 is GTSNPN and CDR2 is SVGIG (reference sequence). Between the trimmed V and J ends, which lost 2 bases and 0 bases, there was a span of 8 bases. CDR3 nucleotide sequence: TGTGCCTGGAGTTCCTCGAGCTCCTACAATGAGCAGTTCTTC. Protein sequence: CAWSSSSSYNEQFF.

The rearrangement joins TRBV28 to TRBJ1-3, with a tentative D call TRBD1 (6 bases). The germline CDR1 and CDR2 sequences are MDHEN and SYDVKM. The CDR3 runs to 14 residues. The germline V and J ends were trimmed by 6 bases and 0 bases, with 9 bases remaining between them. The CDR3: CASSLQGSGNTIYF. In DNA form, the CDR3 reads TGTGCCAGCAGCTTACAGGGCTCTGGAAACACCATATATTTT. Full variable domain (remainder filled in from reference TRBV28 and TRBJ1-3): DVKVTQSSRYLVKRTGEKVFLECVQDMDHENMFWYRQDPGLGLRLIYFSYDVKMKEKGDIPEGYSVSREKKERFSLILESASTNQTSMYLCASSLQGSGNTIYFGEGSWLTVV.

V is TRBV5-6 and J is TRBJ1-6; 9 bases are shared with TRBD1. CDR3 length: 18 residues. J was trimmed by 5 bases and V by 0 bases; bases with no gene match: 9. Per germline, CDR1 SGHDT and CDR2 YYEEEE. For the CDR3, the DNA is TGTGCCAGCAGCTTGGTCGGTGGGGACAGGGTGAATAATTCACCCCTCCACTTT. It translates to CASSLVGGDRVNNSPLHF.

This clone was detected only a few times. The rearrangement links TRBV28 to TRBJ2-1; D is perhaps TRBD1 (7 bases). V was pared by 7 bases and J by 4 bases, with 14 bases between. The CDR3 runs to 14 residues. Germline CDR1 is MDHEN and CDR2 is SYDVKM. The CDR3 DNA follows: TGTGCCAGCATCCCGACAGGGAGGTACAATGAGCAGTTCTTC. Translating gives CASIPTGRYNEQFF.

This clone was counted a single time. The chain recombines TRBV11-2 with TRBJ2-7; 8 bases fit TRBD1. Germline V gene lookup returns CDR1 SGHAT and CDR2 FQNNGV. There are 15 residues in the CDR3. The V and J ends lost 4 bases and 0 bases, in that order; junction bases with no gene match: 5. The CDR3 nucleotides read TGTGCCAGCAGCTCTTTGCAGGGGGCCTCCTACGAGCAGTACTTC. Translated: CASSSLQGASYEQYF.

The chain has TRBV27 and TRBJ2-5; 8 positions match TRBD2. The germline CDR1 and CDR2 sequences are MNHEY and SMNVEV (reference sequence). The length of the CDR3 is 15 residues. With V trimmed by 4 bases and J by 4 bases, 8 bases remained unmatched. The CDR3 reads CASSYGAGERETQYF. The CDR3 DNA sequence: TGTGCCAGCAGTTACGGAGCGGGAGAAAGAGAGACCCAGTACTTC.

Only a few counts were recorded for this clone. The V and J genes are TRBV9 and TRBJ2-2; possible D gene TRBD1, 6 bases. With 0 bases removed from V and 15 bases from J, the gap between germline ends came to 24 bases. Per germline, CDR1 SGDLS and CDR2 YYNGEE. The CDR3 sequence is 16 residues long. Written as DNA, the CDR3 is TGTGCCAGCAGCGTAGGCAGGGGTCCAATAGATAAAACGATGTTTTTT. This gives the protein CASSVGRGPIDKTMFF.

The J gene is TRBJ1-1, the V gene TRBV29-1; TRBD1 might be the D (5 bases). Germline CDR1 SQVTM, CDR2 ANQGSEA. The CDR3 runs 12 residues. Trimming pared 7 bases from V and 4 bases from J, leaving 13 bases between. The CDR3 loop is CSAGGGATEAFF. In nucleotides, the CDR3 is TGCAGCGCCGGGGGGGGAGCCACTGAAGCTTTCTTT.

With respect to this clone: Mismatch with germline at one junction end may stem from a read error. The CDR3 loop reads CASSQDDASIDTQYF. CDR3 nucleotide sequence: TGTGCCAGCAGCCAAGATGACGCTAGCATAGATACGCAGTATTTT. This chain links TRBV4-2 with TRBJ2-3; perhaps TRBD2 as D (5 bases). The CDR3 is 15 residues long. Germline V gene data show CDR1 as LGHNA and CDR2 as YNFKEQ.

The rearrangement uses TRBV5-8 and TRBJ1-2; a possible D gene is TRBD1 (6 bases). Trimming removed 4 bases at V and 2 bases at J, with 15 bases between. The CDR3 extends over 15 amino acids. Per germline, CDR1 SGHTS and CDR2 YDEGEE. This CDR3 reads CASSGNPQGNYGYTF. The CDR3 coding sequence is TGTGCCAGCAGCGGCAACCCTCAGGGGAACTATGGCTACACCTTC.

This sequence joins TRBV7-3 and TRBJ2-1; 9 nucleotides line up with TRBD2. The CDR3 length is 15 residues. Germline CDR1 reads SGHTA; CDR2 reads FQGTGA. The V and J ends lost 3 bases and 4 bases, in that order; junction bases with no gene match: 4. CDR3 DNA: TGTGCCAGCAGCTTTTTAGCGGGAGATTACAATGAGCAGTTCTTC. The encoded protein is CASSFLAGDYNEQFF.

The rearrangement links TRBV18 to TRBJ1-2; D uncertain. Trimming removed 6 bases from V and 7 bases from J, with 12 bases in between. Germline CDR1 is KGHSH and CDR2 is LQKENI. The CDR3 sequence is 12 residues long. The DNA of the CDR3 is TGTGCCAGCTCTTCAGACATTTTTGGCTACACCTTC. It translates to CASSSDIFGYTF.

The chain uses TRBV29-1 and TRBJ1-2, with 11 bases identical to TRBD1. Losses at the gene ends were 6 bases for V and 0 bases for J; bases not matched to a gene: 12. The germline CDR1 and CDR2 sequences are SQVTM and ANQGSEA. The CDR3 spans 17 residues. CDR3: CSVLIGTGGRSNYGYTF. The CDR3 DNA follows: TGCAGCGTACTAATCGGGACAGGGGGTAGGTCTAACTATGGCTACACCTTC.